The TCR beta chain described here comes from a study of siplizumab effects on memory and regulatory T cells. Study-level points and caveats: Among alloreactive clones, only a minor fraction mapped to unstimulated subsets. In unstimulated cells, naive T cells appeared more diverse than memory T cells and seemed major alloresponse contributors.

Between the trimmed V and J ends, which lost 0 bases and 6 bases, there was a span of 5 bases. The germline gives CDR1 GTSNPN, CDR2 SVGIG (reference sequence). The CDR3 contains 12 residues. Comment on this clone: Antigen unknown.

Clones were read by immunoSEQ multiplex PCR, and TCRdb kept only the in-frame ones, dropping some. The sample yields around 61,000 clones, just over 95% seen once. The receptor was derived from a human donor in good health. The chain has TRBV30 and TRBJ2-2; D gene uncertain. The source material was naive CD8+ T cells sorted from blood. This CDR3 is CAWSVRSGELFF. In DNA, the CDR3 is TGTGCCTGGAGTGTAAGGTCCGGGGAGCTGTTTTTT.